These 2 T cell receptor beta chains originate from one sample sequenced in a study of cytomegalovirus exposure and HLA in healthy donors. Profiled with immunoSEQ multiplex PCR; TCRdb holds only in-frame clones, not every one. This table has roughly 110,000 clones, approximately 90% appearing once. Sequencing was carried out using PBMCs. The receptors were sampled from a woman under 30 in good health and CMV-seropositive.

This clone is a singleton in its sample. The rearrangement links TRBV6-1 to TRBJ1-2; the match to TRBD1 covers 7 bases. There are 13 residues in the CDR3. The V gene end was trimmed by 7 bases and the J gene end by 7 bases; junction bases not matched to a gene: 9. CDR1 is MNHNS and CDR2 is SASEGT in the germline V gene. The CDR3 loop is CASNRQGVSGYTF. In DNA, the CDR3 is TGTGCCAGCAATAGACAGGGTGTAAGTGGCTACACCTTC.

V usage is TRBV6-5 and J usage is TRBJ1-1, with D possibly being TRBD1 (5 bases). Germline V gives CDR1 MNHEY, CDR2 SVGAGI. V lost 0 bases, J lost 5 bases, and 10 bases lay in between. The CDR3 consists of 14 residues. The CDR3 DNA reads as TGTGCCAGCAGTTACTCGGGGGGGGGAACTGAAGCTTTCTTT. Translated: CASSYSGGGTEAFF.